This TCR beta chain was captured by sequencing in a study of regulatory T cells in long-lasting Graves disease. As for this clonotype: Its antigen remains unidentified.

Study-wide results and caveats: Sample size was small, which may have lowered accuracy. A greater number of public clonotypes (fewer than 3,000) was shared by persistent patients than by new patients (around 970). Newly diagnosed patients had higher TCR diversity than persistent Graves' patients did.

CDR3 length: 13 residues. Per germline, CDR1 MNHNS and CDR2 SASEGT. The germline V and J ends were trimmed by 8 bases and 5 bases, with 12 bases remaining between them. Time point described: persistent/refractory GD, antithyroid drugs over 5 years with positive TRAb. PBMCs were the source of the RNA used for TCR sequencing. It was by American Thyroid Association guidelines that Graves' disease was diagnosed. Arm-PCR of CDR3 regions with iRepertoire HTBI primers generated TCR beta libraries. In TCRdb, the multiplex PCR reads were re-called with MiXCR into one record per CDR3 protein. The sample has around 450,000 distinct CDR3 sequences, roughly a fifth seen once; the top ten hold approximately 6.4%.

The specimen was peripheral blood mononuclear cells (PBMCs), collected when the disease was refractory, from a patient treated with antithyroid drugs. The TCR originated in a female donor with Graves disease. The chain links TRBV6-1 to TRBJ2-2; D unresolved. The CDR3 spells CASHASETGELFF. Written as DNA, the CDR3 is TGTGCCAGCCATGCATCCGAGACCGGGGAGCTGTTTTTT.